This entry describes one T cell receptor (beta chain). Antigen: not known. The data are from a study of Graves' ophthalmopathy and Graves' hyperthyroidism. General study points: Blood also held most thyroid clonotypes expanded above 0.001 frequency. The 13-signature model separated ophthalmopathy from stable hyperthyroidism at approximately 89% sensitivity and around 81% specificity.

Germline V gene sequence: CDR1 SQVTM, CDR2 ANQGSEA. The CDR3 spans 14 residues. The germline V and J ends were trimmed by 6 bases and 4 bases, with 19 bases remaining between them. Lactation, pregnancy, uncontrolled infections and other autoimmune diseases were all grounds for excluding patients. Clinicians diagnosed using symptoms, serum thyroxine, TRAb, thyroid ultrasound and orbital computed tomography. Amplification from RNA transcripts yielded the TCR beta CDR3 regions. The authors performed first-round RT-PCR with HTBI primers and then a second-round multiplex PCR. MiXCR, applied by TCRdb to the multiplex PCR reads, yields one record per CDR3 protein. The top ten hold 11% of the sample, which has about 1.1 million distinct CDR3 sequences, roughly two fifths seen once.

The sequence derives from an adult man with Graves' hyperthyroidism. Input material: peripheral blood or thyroid tissue (not recorded which). This chain links TRBV29-1 with TRBJ2-7; the D gene is possibly TRBD1 (6 bases). This chain's CDR3 is CSVRIGTRGYEQYF. The CDR3, as DNA: TGCAGCGTCCGGATCGGGACAAGGGGGTACGAGCAGTACTTC.